One and the same sample provided the 28 T cell receptor beta chains below, sequenced in a study of identifying expanded T cells in peripheral blood. Clones were sequenced by immunoSEQ multiplex PCR, and TCRdb holds only the in-frame ones, with some missing. The table records roughly 100,000 clones, 88% of them present only once. Sequenced: blood. Every receptor here comes from a person aged 18 to 69 in good health.

V gene TRBV10-3 combines with J gene TRBJ1-4, with 8 bases that match TRBD1. Trimming cost V 6 bases and J 3 bases; bases outside gene matches: 9. The CDR3 extends over 16 amino acids. CDR1 and CDR2 (germline): ENHRY, SYGVKD. The CDR3 loop is CAISNDRGTPNEKLFF. CDR3 sequence (DNA): TGTGCCATCAGCAATGACAGGGGAACACCTAATGAAAAACTGTTTTTT.

The sample holds one count of this clone. This sequence joins TRBV4-2 and TRBJ2-5; D gene ambiguous. From germline, CDR1 is LGHNA and CDR2 YNFKEQ. CDR3 size: 15 residues. V was clipped by 0 bases and J by 2 bases, with 10 bases between them. The CDR3 region has the DNA TGTGCCAGCAGCCAAGAATTGGGCAGGCAAGAGACCCAGTACTTC. It codes for CASSQELGRQETQYF.

The chain is built from TRBV29-1 and TRBJ1-2; D remains unclear. The CDR3 has 14 amino acids. Per germline, CDR1 SQVTM and CDR2 ANQGSEA. V was shortened by 4 bases and J by 3 bases, with 15 bases between the two germline ends. Written as DNA, the CDR3 is TGCAGCGTTGGAACAGACCCCCTACACTATGGCTACACCTTC. This translates into CSVGTDPLHYGYTF.

This clone was observed once. The V and J genes are TRBV5-6 and TRBJ1-5; 7 positions agree with TRBD1. V lost 5 bases, J lost 0 bases, and 17 bases stayed unmatched. CDR1 and CDR2 from the germline V gene are SGHDT and YYEEEE. The CDR3 extends over 19 amino acids. DNA of the CDR3: TGTGCCAGCAGGCGTAAATGGGACAGTCCCCTTTATAGCAATCAGCCCCAGCATTTT. Translated: CASRRKWDSPLYSNQPQHF.

The chain combines TRBV5-5 with TRBJ2-1; unclear D gene. Germline CDR1 is SGHKS and CDR2 is YYEKEE (reference sequence). The CDR3 is 13 amino acids. V was shortened by 0 bases and J by 3 bases, with 4 bases between the two germline ends. Here the CDR3 reads CASSLVRYNEQFF. The CDR3 DNA reads TGTGCCAGCAGCTTGGTACGCTACAATGAGCAGTTCTTC. Looking up the rest from reference TRBV5-5 and TRBJ2-1 gives the full variable domain: DAGVTQSPTHLIKTRGQQVTLRCSPISGHKSVSWYQQVLGQGPQFIFQYYEKEERGRGNFPDRFSARQFPNYSSELNVNALLLGDSALYLCASSLVRYNEQFFGPGTRLTVL.

This rearrangement joins TRBV6-6 to TRBJ2-1; D unresolved. The germline gives CDR1 MNHNY, CDR2 SVGAGI (reference sequence). The V end lost 8 bases, the J end lost 9 bases, and 14 bases lay between the germline ends. The CDR3 sequence is 12 residues long. CDR3 sequence: CASGPLVAEQFF. DNA of the CDR3: TGTGCCAGCGGACCCTTAGTGGCTGAGCAGTTCTTC.

The genes are TRBV5-4 and TRBJ2-7, with a tentative D call TRBD2 (6 bases). CDR3 length: 15 residues. The germline V and J ends were trimmed by 4 bases and 7 bases, with 21 bases remaining between them. Germline V CDR1 and CDR2: SGHNT, YYREEE (reference sequence). The CDR3 DNA follows: TGTGCCAGCAGCCTCGGGGGACCCGCCGTTGGGGAGCAGTACTTC. This codes for CASSLGGPAVGEQYF.

The J gene is TRBJ2-7, the V gene TRBV5-1, with 9 bases that match TRBD1. The CDR3 totals 15 residues. V dropped 3 bases and J dropped 5; count of bases not matched to a gene: 9. Germline CDR1 and CDR2: SGHRS and YFSETQ. This chain's CDR3 is CASSSVPGQGNEQYF. In DNA form, the CDR3 reads TGCGCCAGCAGCTCGGTACCGGGACAGGGTAACGAGCAGTACTTC. Full variable domain (missing parts from reference TRBV5-1 and TRBJ2-7): KAGVTQTPRYLIKTRGQQVTLSCSPISGHRSVSWYQQTPGQGLQFLFEYFSETQRNKGNFPGRFSGRQFSNSRSEMNVSTLELGDSALYLCASSSVPGQGNEQYFGPGTRLTVT.

The chain has TRBV5-4 and TRBJ1-2, with 11 bases lining up with TRBD1. The J segment lost 4 bases and the V segment lost 4 bases, leaving 3 bases of the junction unmatched. CDR1 SGHNT and CDR2 YYREEE come from the germline V gene (reference sequence). The CDR3 sequence is 14 residues long. CDR3 residues: CASSGDRGGYGYTF. The CDR3, as DNA: TGTGCCAGCAGCGGGGACAGGGGGGGCTATGGCTACACCTTC. The full variable domain, in which reference TRBV5-4 and TRBJ1-2 provide the parts outside the CDR3, is ETGVTQSPTHLIKTRGQQVTLRCSSQSGHNTVSWYQQALGQGPQFIFQYYREEENGRGNFPPRFSGLQFPNYSSELNVNALELDDSALYLCASSGDRGGYGYTFGSGTRLTVV.

The chain employs TRBV5-4 and TRBJ1-6; TRBD1 is a possible D gene (5 bases). Germline CDR1 reads SGHNT; CDR2 reads YYREEE (reference sequence). The germline V and J ends were trimmed by 4 bases and 17 bases, with 19 bases remaining between them. The length of the CDR3 is 13 residues. As DNA, the CDR3 is TGTGCCAGCAGCGTGAGCCGACAGTCCCCCTTCCACTTT. Translating it yields CASSVSRQSPFHF.

The sample holds one count of this clone. This rearrangement joins TRBV7-9 to TRBJ2-7, with TRBD2 as a possible D gene (5 bases). The CDR3 runs 14 residues. Germline loops: CDR1 SEHNR, CDR2 FQNEAQ (reference sequence). Between the trimmed V and J ends, which lost 7 bases and 6 bases, there was a span of 19 bases. The DNA of the CDR3 is TGTGCCAGCACCGCCCGGGGAAGTTCTGCCGAGCAGTACTTC. Translation: CASTARGSSAEQYF.

The V gene is TRBV19, the J gene TRBJ2-1, with 9 bases identical to TRBD2. V was pared by 3 bases and J by 2 bases, with 11 bases of the junction left unmatched. This CDR3 region has 18 residues. CDR1 LNHDA and CDR2 SQIVND come from the germline V gene (reference sequence). CDR3 in amino acids: CASSMEFSGGIPYNEQFF. CDR3 bases: TGTGCCAGTAGTATGGAGTTTAGCGGGGGAATTCCCTACAATGAGCAGTTCTTC.

The chain has TRBV29-1 and TRBJ2-2; 8 bases match TRBD1. This CDR3 region has 15 residues. Germline values: CDR1 SQVTM, CDR2 ANQGSEA. V was pared by 6 bases and J by 3 bases, with 9 bases of the junction left unmatched. The DNA of the CDR3 is TGCAGCGTATCCGGACAGGGAAGGGACACCGGGGAGCTGTTTTTT. Its translation: CSVSGQGRDTGELFF.

A single count supports this clone. The V gene is TRBV18, the J gene TRBJ2-7; 11 bases line up with TRBD1. The J segment lost 1 base and the V segment lost 3 bases, leaving 2 bases of the junction unmatched. CDR1 and CDR2 (germline): KGHSH, LQKENI. This CDR3 has 15 amino acids. The CDR3 reads CASSPGTGGSYEQYF. CDR3 sequence (DNA): TGTGCCAGCTCACCCGGGACAGGGGGTTCCTACGAGCAGTACTTC.

V gene TRBV7-3 combines with J gene TRBJ2-3, with D possibly called TRBD1 or TRBD2 (6 bases each). The CDR3 length is 15 residues. V was trimmed by 1 base and J by 1 base, leaving 9 bases between them. Germline lookup yields CDR1 SGHTA and CDR2 FQGTGA. CDR3 protein: CASSLKGEGTDTQYF. The CDR3 bases are TGTGCCAGCAGCTTAAAGGGGGAGGGCACAGATACGCAGTATTTT.

The chain has TRBV11-1 and TRBJ1-2; 8 nucleotides match TRBD1. The V segment lost 5 bases and the J segment 8 bases; nucleotides outside the gene matches: 13. The CDR3 runs 15 residues. CDR1 and CDR2 from the germline V gene are SGHAT and FQDESV (reference sequence). CDR3 coding DNA: TGTGCCAGCAGCGACCGGGACAGGCCAAGTGAGGGCTACACCTTC. This encodes CASSDRDRPSEGYTF.

The chain is built from TRBV10-2 and TRBJ1-5, with TRBD1 as a possible D gene (5 bases). Germline loops: CDR1 WSHSY, CDR2 SAAADI. The CDR3 length is 14 residues. V lost 3 bases to trimming and J lost 7 bases, with 13 bases between them. The CDR3 DNA reads TGCGCCAGCAGTGAATCAGGGTCGGAGCAGCCCCAGCATTTT. This codes for CASSESGSEQPQHF.

The chain uses TRBV5-5 and TRBJ1-1, with no clear D. V was trimmed by 0 bases and J by 8 bases, leaving 2 bases between them. Germline CDR1 is SGHKS and CDR2 is YYEKEE (reference sequence). The length of the CDR3 is 10 residues. DNA of the CDR3: TGTGCCAGCAGCTTGGAAGAAGCTTTCTTT. This gives the protein CASSLEEAFF.

The rearrangement uses TRBV6-5 and TRBJ1-2; 8 bases are a match to TRBD1. J lost 3 bases, V lost 6 bases, and 6 bases had no gene match. The CDR3 runs 14 residues. Germline V lookup: CDR1 MNHEY, CDR2 SVGAGI. The CDR3 coding sequence is TGTGCCAGCAGACGGACAGGGAGCGACTATGGCTACACCTTC. This translates into CASRRTGSDYGYTF.

This clone has just one count. The chain carries TRBV9 and TRBJ2-2; D remains unclear. Trimming left V 3 bases short and J 4 bases short, with 16 bases between. The CDR3 covers 16 residues. Per germline, CDR1 SGDLS and CDR2 YYNGEE. The CDR3 loop is CASSEELATGTGELFF. The CDR3 DNA is TGTGCCAGCAGCGAGGAACTCGCGACGGGCACCGGGGAGCTGTTTTTT.

V is TRBV5-1 and J is TRBJ1-1, with 7 nucleotides matching TRBD1. This CDR3 has 15 amino acids. Germline assignment: CDR1 SGHRS and CDR2 YFSETQ. Germline trimming cut 0 bases from V and 4 bases from J; bases unmatched to any gene: 6. The CDR3 here is CASSLEGGAVTEAFF. For the CDR3, the DNA is TGCGCCAGCAGCTTGGAAGGGGGCGCGGTCACTGAAGCTTTCTTT.

CDR3 coding DNA: TGTGCCAGCAGCCAACCTACAGGAAGCTCTGGGGCCAACGTCCTGACTTTC. It translates to CASSQPTGSSGANVLTF. This rearrangement joins TRBV4-2 to TRBJ2-6; TRBD1 is a possible D gene (5 bases). This CDR3 is 17 amino acids long. The ends were cut back, 2 bases at V and 0 bases at J, with 11 bases in the middle. In germline, CDR1 is LGHNA, CDR2 YNFKEQ.

The chain couples TRBV5-4 to TRBJ2-7; 9 nucleotides agree with TRBD1. Germline V CDR1 and CDR2: SGHNT, YYREEE (reference sequence). J was trimmed by 1 base and V by 2 bases; bases with no gene match: 7. The CDR3 length is 16 residues. CDR3 in DNA: TGTGCCAGCAGCTTAGGCGGCGGGACAGGGTCCTACGAGCAGTACTTC. It encodes CASSLGGGTGSYEQYF.

V gene TRBV27 combines with J gene TRBJ1-1; possibly TRBD1 for D (6 bases). Germline CDR1 MNHEY, CDR2 SMNVEV (reference sequence). This CDR3 is built from 15 residues. Trimming took 7 bases from V and 6 from J, leaving 21 bases between them. Written as DNA, the CDR3 is TGTGCCAGCATCAAGGGGGGCGCAGCAATGCCTGAAGCTTTCTTT. Amino acid sequence: CASIKGGAAMPEAFF.

This clone was seen once. This chain connects TRBV29-1 to TRBJ1-1, with 9 bases matching TRBD1. V trimming: 8 bases; J trimming: 3 bases; junction bases outside the gene matches: 13. The CDR3 loop spans 15 amino acids. Germline CDR1 reads SQVTM; CDR2 reads ANQGSEA. The CDR3 nucleotides are TGCAGCCCCTCCCCTCGGGACAGGGTGTACACTGAAGCTTTCTTT. Translating gives CSPSPRDRVYTEAFF.

This chain connects TRBV6-4 to TRBJ2-3; D call uncertain. Germline lookup yields CDR1 MRHNA and CDR2 SNTAGT. The CDR3 has 16 amino acids. V dropped 0 bases and J dropped 0 bases, with 10 bases sitting between them. This chain's CDR3 is CASSDSGARSTDTQYF. CDR3 DNA sequence: TGTGCCAGCAGTGACTCCGGAGCTCGGAGCACAGATACGCAGTATTTT.

DNA for the CDR3: TGTGCCAGTAGTATAGATCACCGCGGGACAGGGGAACGAGAGACCCAGTACTTC. Its protein product is CASSIDHRGTGERETQYF. The chain has TRBV19 and TRBJ2-5; 10 bases align to TRBD1. Germline CDR1 and CDR2: LNHDA and SQIVND (reference sequence). This CDR3 has 18 amino acids. The ends lost 0 bases at V and 4 bases at J; junction bases unmatched: 11. The full variable domain, completed using reference TRBV19 and TRBJ2-5, is DGGITQSPKYLFRKEGQNVTLSCEQNLNHDAMYWYRQDPGQGLRLIYYSQIVNDFQKGDIAEGYSVSREKKESFPLTVTSAQKNPTAFYLCASSIDHRGTGERETQYFGPGTRLLVL.

This clone was detected only a few times. The chain joins TRBV7-9 to TRBJ2-5; 7 nucleotides match TRBD2. CDR3 length equals 18 residues. Germline trimming cut 1 base from V and 4 bases from J; bases unmatched to any gene: 15. The germline V gene encodes CDR1 SEHNR and CDR2 FQNEAQ (reference sequence). CDR3 loop: CASSLDGGAGVRSETQYF. CDR3 DNA sequence: TGTGCCAGCAGCTTAGATGGGGGTGCGGGAGTAAGATCAGAGACCCAGTACTTC. The full variable domain, with the rest looked up from reference TRBV7-9 and TRBJ2-5, is DTGVSQNPRHKITKRGQNVTFRCDPISEHNRLYWYRQTLGQGPEFLTYFQNEAQLEKSRLLSDRFSAERPKGSFSTLEIQRTEQGDSAMYLCASSLDGGAGVRSETQYFGPGTRLLVL.